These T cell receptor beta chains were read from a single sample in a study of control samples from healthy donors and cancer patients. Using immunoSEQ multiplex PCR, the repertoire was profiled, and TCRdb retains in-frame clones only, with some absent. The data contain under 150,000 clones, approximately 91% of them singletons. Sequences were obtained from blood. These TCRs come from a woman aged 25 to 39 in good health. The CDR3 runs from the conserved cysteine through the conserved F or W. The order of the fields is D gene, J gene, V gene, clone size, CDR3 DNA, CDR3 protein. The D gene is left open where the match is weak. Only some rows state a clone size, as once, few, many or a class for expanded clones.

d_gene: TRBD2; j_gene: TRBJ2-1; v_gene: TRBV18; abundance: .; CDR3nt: TGTGCCAGCTCATTTCGACTAGCGGGAAGGAGGGTTCCCCACAATGAGCAGTTCTTC; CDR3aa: CASSFRLAGRRVPHNEQFF
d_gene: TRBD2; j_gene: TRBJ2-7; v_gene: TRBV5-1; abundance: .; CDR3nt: TGCGCCAGCAGCCCTAAGGGGAGGGTAGGGGAGCAGTACTTC; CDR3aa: CASSPKGRVGEQYF
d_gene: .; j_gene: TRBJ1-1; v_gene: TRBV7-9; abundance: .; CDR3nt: TGTGCCAGCAGCCTTGGGTGGGGGGAAGCTTTCTTT; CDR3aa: CASSLGWGEAFF
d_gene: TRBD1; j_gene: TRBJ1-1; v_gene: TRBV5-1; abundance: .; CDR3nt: TGCGCCAGCAGCTTCGGGACAGGGTATGAAGCTTTCTTT; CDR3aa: CASSFGTGYEAFF
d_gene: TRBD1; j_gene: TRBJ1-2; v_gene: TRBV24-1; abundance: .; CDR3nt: TGTGCCACCAGTGTGGGACAGGGATATGGCTACACCTTC; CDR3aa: CATSVGQGYGYTF
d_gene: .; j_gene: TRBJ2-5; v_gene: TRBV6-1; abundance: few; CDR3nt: TGTGCCAGCAGTGATGCCGTAGGGGGACAAGAGACCCAGTACTTC; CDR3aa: CASSDAVGGQETQYF
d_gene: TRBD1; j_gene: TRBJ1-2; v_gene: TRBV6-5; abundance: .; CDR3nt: TGTGCCAGCACATTGGACAGGACTAACTATGGCTACACCTTC; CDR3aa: CASTLDRTNYGYTF
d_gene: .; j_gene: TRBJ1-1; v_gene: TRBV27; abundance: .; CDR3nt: TGTGCCAGCAGTTTAGTTCAGAACACTGAAGCTTTCTTT; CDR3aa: CASSLVQNTEAFF
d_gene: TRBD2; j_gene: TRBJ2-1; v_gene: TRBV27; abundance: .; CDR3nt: TGTGCCAGCACTCGGACTAGCGGGAAGGATGAGCAGTTCTTC; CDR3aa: CASTRTSGKDEQFF
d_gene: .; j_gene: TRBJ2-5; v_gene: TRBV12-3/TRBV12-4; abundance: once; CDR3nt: TGTGCCAGCAGTTTAGATAGGGTAGAGACCCAGTACTTC; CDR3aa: CASSLDRVETQYF
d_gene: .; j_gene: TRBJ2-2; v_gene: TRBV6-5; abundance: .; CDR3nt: TGTGCCAGCATTCGACTCGACGGGGAGCTGTTTTTT; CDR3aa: CASIRLDGELFF
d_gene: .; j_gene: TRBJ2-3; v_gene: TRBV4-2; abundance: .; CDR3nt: TGTGCCAGCAGCCAAGAAGCCTACCCTAGCACAGATACGCAGTATTTT; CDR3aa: CASSQEAYPSTDTQYF
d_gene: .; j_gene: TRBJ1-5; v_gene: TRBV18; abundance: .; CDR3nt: TGTGCCAGCTCTCTCCAGGGGTGGGTTCTGCATTTT; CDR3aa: CASSLQGWVLHF
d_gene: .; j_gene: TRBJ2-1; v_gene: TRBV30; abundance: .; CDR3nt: TGTGCCTGGAGTGTACCCCCCTCAGCGGCTAAGCAGTTCTTC; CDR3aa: CAWSVPPSAAKQFF
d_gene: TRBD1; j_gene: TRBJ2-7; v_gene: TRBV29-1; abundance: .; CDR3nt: TGCAGCGTTGCCCGGGACAGGGGAGACGAGCAGTACTTC; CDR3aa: CSVARDRGDEQYF
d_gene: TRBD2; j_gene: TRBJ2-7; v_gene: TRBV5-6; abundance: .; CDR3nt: TGTGCCAGCAGCTTGACTAGCGGGAGAAACGAGCAGTACTTC; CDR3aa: CASSLTSGRNEQYF
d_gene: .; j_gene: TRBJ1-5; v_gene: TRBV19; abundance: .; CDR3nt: TGTGCCAGTAGTATTAATCGGGAAAGACAGGTGGAGAATCAGCCCCAGCATTTT; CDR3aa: CASSINRERQVENQPQHF
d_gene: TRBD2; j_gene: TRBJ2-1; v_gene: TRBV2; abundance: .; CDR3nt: TGTGCCAGCAGAAGAGGCGGGAGTAACTACAATGAGCAGTTCTTC; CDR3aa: CASRRGGSNYNEQFF
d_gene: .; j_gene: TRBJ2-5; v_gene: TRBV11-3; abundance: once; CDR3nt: TGTGCCAGCAGCTTGGGCAGTAAGACGGAGACCCAGTACTTC; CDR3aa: CASSLGSKTETQYF
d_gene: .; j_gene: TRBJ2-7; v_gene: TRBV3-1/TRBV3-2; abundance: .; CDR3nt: TGTGCCAGCAGCCAGGAGGCGCGGAGCTCCTACGAGCAGTACTTC; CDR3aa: CASSQEARSSYEQYF
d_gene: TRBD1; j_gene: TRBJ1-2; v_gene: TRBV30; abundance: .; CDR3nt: TGTGCCTGTACCGGGACAGGGAGTAGCTATGGCTACACCTTC; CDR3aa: CACTGTGSSYGYTF
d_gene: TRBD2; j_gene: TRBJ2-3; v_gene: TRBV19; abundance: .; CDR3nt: TGTGCCAGTAGTGCTAGCGGGAGGGCAGATACGCAGTATTTT; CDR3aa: CASSASGRADTQYF
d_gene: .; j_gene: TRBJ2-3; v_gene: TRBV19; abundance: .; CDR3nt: TGTGCCAGTAGTATCCCAACAGGCAGCACAGATACGCAGTATTTT; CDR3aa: CASSIPTGSTDTQYF